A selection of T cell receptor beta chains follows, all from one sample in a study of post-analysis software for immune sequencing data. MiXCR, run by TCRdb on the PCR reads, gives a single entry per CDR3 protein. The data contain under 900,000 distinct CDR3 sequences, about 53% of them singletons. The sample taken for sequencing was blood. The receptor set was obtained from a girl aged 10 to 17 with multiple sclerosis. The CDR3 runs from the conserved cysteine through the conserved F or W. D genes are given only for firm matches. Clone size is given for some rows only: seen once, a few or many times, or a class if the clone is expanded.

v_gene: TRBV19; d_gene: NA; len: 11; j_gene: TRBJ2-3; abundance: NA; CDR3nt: TGTGCCAGTAGTATTAGCGATACGCAGTATTTT; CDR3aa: CASSISDTQYF
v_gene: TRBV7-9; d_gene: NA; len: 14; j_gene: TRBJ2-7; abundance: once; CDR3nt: TGTGCCAGCAGCGGAGTGGGGCGGGGCTACGAGCAGTACTTC; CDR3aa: CASSGVGRGYEQYF
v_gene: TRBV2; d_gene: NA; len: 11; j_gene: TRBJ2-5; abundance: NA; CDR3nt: TGTGCCAGCAGTCAAAGTATCTCCCAGTACTTC; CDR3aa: CASSQSISQYF
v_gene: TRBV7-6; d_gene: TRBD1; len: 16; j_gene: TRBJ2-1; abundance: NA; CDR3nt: TGTGCCAGCAGCTTAGTCGCTGACAGGGCTTACAATGAGCAGTTCTTC; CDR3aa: CASSLVADRAYNEQFF
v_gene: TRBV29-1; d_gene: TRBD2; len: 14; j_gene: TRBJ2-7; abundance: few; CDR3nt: TGCAGCGTCCTACCAGCGGGAGGCGCCTACGAGCAGTACTTC; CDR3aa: CSVLPAGGAYEQYF
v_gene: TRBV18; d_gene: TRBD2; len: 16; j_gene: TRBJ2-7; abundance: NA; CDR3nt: TGTGCCAGCTCATCGGGACTAGCGGGAGGTCACAACGAGCAGTACTTC; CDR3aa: CASSSGLAGGHNEQYF
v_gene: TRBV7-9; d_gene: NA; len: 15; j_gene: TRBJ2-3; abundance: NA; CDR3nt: TGTGCCAGCAGCCCTGGGGCACTCCGCACAGATACGCAGTATTTT; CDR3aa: CASSPGALRTDTQYF
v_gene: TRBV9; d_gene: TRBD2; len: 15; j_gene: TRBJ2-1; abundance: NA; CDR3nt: TGTGCCAGCAGCGTCCAGGGACTAGCTGGAAATGAGCAGTTCTTC; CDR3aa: CASSVQGLAGNEQFF
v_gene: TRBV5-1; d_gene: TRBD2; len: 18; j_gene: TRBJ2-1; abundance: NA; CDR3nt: TGCGCCAGCAGCTGGCGGACTAGCGGGTTGAGCTCCTACAATGAGCAGTTCTTC; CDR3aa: CASSWRTSGLSSYNEQFF
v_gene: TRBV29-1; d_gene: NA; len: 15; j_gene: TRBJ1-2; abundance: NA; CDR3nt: TGCAGCGTTGAGGCCGTTTACAGGGAGGAAGGTGGCTACACCTTC; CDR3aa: CSVEAVYREEGGYTF
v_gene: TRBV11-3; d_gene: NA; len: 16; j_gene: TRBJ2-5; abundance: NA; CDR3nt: TGTGCCAGCAGCTTGGGTATACGGGGAGAGGAAGAGACCCAGTACTTC; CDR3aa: CASSLGIRGEEETQYF
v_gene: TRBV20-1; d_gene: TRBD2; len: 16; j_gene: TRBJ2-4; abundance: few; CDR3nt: TGCAGTGCAAGACTAGCGGGGGGCGGGGCCAAAAACATTCAGTACTTC; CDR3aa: CSARLAGGGAKNIQYF
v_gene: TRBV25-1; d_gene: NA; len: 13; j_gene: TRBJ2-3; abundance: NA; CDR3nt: TGTGCCAGCAGGGATCCTAACACAGATACGCAGTATTTT; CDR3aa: CASRDPNTDTQYF
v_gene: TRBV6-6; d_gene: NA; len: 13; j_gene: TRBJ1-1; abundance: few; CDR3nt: TGTGCCAGCAGTCGGGGGGAGAACACTGAAGCTTTCTTT; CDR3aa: CASSRGENTEAFF
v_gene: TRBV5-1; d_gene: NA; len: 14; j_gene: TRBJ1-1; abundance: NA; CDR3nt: TGCGCCAGCAGCTTGCTGGACCCGGTTCTTGGGGCTTTCTTT; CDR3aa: CASSLLDPVLGAFF
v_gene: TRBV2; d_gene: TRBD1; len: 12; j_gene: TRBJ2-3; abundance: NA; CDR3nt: TGTGCTGGGACAGTCACGGCAGATACGCAGTATTTT; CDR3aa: CAGTVTADTQYF
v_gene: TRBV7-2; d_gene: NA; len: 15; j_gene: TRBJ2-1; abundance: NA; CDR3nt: TGTGCCAGCAGCTTGGGGGAGCGGAGGGTAAATGAGCAGTTCTTC; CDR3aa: CASSLGERRVNEQFF
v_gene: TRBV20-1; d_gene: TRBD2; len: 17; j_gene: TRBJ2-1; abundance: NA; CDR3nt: TGCAGTGCTAGAGCCGCCCCGGCTAGCGGGAGAAGGCATGAGCAGTTCTTC; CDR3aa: CSARAAPASGRRHEQFF
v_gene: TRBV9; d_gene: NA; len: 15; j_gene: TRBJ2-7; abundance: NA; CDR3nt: TGTACCAGCAGCGTAGATCCGGGTGGAACCTACGAGCAGTACTTC; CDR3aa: CTSSVDPGGTYEQYF
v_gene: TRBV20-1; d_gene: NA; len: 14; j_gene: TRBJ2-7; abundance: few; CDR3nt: TGCAGTGCTAGAGATTTGATAGGCGACTACGAGCAGTACTTC; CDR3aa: CSARDLIGDYEQYF
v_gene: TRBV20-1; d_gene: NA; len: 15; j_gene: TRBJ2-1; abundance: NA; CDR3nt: TGCAGTGCCAATGACGGGGGCCCCACCCCCAATGAGCAGTTCTTC; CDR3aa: CSANDGGPTPNEQFF
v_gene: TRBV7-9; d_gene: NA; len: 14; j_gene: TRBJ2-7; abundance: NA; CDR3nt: TGTGCCAGCAGCCCCCGGGACACGATCCGCGAGCAGTACTTC; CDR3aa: CASSPRDTIREQYF
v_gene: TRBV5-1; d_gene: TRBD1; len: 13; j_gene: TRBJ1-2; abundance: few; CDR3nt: TGCGCCAGCAGCAAACAGGGGGCGCATGGCTACACCTTC; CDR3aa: CASSKQGAHGYTF
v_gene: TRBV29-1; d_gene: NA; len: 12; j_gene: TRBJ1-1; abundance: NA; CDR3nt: TGCAGCGCCCGGGACCCGAACACTGAAGCTTTCTTT; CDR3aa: CSARDPNTEAFF
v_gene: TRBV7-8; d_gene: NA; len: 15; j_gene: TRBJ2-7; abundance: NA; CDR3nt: TGTGCCAGCAGCTTAGCTAGCGACAGCTCCTACGAGCAGTACTTC; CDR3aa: CASSLASDSSYEQYF
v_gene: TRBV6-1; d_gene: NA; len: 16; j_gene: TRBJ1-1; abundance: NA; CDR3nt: TGTGCCAGCAGTGAACCCTTTCAAGGACAAAACACTGAAGCTTTCTTT; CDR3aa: CASSEPFQGQNTEAFF
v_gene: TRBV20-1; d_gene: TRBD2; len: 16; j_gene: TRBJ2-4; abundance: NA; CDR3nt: TGCAGTGCTAGTACCAGGGCGGGAGCAGCCAAAAACATTCAGTACTTC; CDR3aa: CSASTRAGAAKNIQYF
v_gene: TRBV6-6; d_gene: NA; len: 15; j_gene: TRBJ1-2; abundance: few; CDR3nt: TGTGCCAGCAGTTACTCGGACGGGTTTAACTATGGCTACACCTTC; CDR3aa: CASSYSDGFNYGYTF